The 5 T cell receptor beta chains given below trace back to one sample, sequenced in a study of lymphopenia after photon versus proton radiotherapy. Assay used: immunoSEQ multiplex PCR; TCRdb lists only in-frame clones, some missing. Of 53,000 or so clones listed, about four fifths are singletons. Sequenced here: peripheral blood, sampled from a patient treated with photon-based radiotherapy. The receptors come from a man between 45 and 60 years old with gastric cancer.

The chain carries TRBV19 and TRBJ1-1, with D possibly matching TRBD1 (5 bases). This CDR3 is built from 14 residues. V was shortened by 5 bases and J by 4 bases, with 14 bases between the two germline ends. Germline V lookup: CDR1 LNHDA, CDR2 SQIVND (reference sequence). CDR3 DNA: TGTGCCAGTAGTGGGGGACTCAGGACCACTGAAGCTTTCTTT. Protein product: CASSGGLRTTEAFF.

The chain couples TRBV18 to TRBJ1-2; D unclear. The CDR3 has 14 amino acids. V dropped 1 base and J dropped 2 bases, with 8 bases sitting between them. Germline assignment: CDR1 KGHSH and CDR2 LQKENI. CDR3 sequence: CASSPLRENYGYTF. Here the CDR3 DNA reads TGTGCCAGCTCACCACTTAGGGAGAACTATGGCTACACCTTC. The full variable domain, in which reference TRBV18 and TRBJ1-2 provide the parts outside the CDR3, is NAGVMQNPRHLVRRRGQEARLRCSPMKGHSHVYWYRQLPEEGLKFMVYLQKENIIDESGMPKERFSAEFPKEGPSILRIQQVVRGDSAAYFCASSPLRENYGYTFGSGTRLTVV.

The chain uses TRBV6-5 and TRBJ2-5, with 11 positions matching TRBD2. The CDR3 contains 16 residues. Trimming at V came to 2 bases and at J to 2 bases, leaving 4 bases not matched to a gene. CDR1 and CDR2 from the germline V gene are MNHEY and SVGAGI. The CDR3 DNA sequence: TGTGCCAGCAGTTACATAGCGGGAGGGCCTCAAGAGACCCAGTACTTC. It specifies CASSYIAGGPQETQYF.

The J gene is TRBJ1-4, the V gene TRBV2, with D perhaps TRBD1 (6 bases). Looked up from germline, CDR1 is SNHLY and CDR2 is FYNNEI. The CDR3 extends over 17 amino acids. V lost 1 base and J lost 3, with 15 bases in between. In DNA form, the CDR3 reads TGTGCCAGCAGTGAAGTGGGAGGGGGGGAGGCTAATGAAAAACTGTTTTTT. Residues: CASSEVGGGEANEKLFF.

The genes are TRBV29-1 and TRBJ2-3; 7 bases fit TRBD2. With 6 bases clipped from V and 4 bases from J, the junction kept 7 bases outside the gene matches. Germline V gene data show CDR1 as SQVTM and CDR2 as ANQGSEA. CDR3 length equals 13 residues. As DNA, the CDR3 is TGCAGCGTAGCGACTAGCCCACCAGATACGCAGTATTTT. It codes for CSVATSPPDTQYF.